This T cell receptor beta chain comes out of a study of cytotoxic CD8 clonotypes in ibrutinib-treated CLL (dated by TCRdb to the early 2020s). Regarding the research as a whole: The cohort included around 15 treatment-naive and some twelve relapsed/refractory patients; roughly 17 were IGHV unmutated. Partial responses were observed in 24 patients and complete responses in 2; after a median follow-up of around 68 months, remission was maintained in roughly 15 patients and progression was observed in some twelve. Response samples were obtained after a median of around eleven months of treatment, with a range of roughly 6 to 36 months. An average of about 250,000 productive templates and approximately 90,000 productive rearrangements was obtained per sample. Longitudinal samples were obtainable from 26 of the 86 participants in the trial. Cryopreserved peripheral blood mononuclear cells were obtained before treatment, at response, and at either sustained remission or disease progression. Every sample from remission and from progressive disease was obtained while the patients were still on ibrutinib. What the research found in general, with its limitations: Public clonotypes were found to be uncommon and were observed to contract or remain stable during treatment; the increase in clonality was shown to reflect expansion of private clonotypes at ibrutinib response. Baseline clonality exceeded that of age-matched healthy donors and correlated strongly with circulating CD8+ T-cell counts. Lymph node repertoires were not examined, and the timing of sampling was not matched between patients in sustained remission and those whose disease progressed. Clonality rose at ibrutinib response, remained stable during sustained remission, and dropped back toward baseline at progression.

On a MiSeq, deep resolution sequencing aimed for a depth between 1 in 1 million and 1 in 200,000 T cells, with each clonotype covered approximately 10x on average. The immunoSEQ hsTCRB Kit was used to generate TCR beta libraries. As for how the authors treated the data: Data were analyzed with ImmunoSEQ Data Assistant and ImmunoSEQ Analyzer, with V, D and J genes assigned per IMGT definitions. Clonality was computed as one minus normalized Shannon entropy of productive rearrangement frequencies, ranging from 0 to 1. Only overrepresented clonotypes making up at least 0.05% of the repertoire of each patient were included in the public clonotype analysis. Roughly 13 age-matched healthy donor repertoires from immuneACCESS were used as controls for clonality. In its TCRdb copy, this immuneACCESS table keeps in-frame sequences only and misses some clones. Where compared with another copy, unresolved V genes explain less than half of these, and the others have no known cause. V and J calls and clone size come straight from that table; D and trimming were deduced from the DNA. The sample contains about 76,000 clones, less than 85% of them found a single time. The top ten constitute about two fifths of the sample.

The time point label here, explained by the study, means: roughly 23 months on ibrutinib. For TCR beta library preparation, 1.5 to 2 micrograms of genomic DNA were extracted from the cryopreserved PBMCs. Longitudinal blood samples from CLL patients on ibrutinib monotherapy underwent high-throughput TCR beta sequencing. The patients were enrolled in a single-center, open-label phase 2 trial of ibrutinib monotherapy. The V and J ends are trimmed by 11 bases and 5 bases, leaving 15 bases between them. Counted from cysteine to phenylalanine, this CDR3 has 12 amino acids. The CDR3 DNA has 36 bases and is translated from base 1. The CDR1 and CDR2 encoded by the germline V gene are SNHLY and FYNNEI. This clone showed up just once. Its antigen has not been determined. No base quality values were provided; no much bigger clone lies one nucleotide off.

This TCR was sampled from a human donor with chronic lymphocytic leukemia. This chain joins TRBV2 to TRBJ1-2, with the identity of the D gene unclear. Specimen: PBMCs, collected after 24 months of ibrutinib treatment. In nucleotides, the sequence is TGTGCCGGAGCCGGAGACGTGTATGGCTACACCTTC. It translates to CAGAGDVYGYTF.